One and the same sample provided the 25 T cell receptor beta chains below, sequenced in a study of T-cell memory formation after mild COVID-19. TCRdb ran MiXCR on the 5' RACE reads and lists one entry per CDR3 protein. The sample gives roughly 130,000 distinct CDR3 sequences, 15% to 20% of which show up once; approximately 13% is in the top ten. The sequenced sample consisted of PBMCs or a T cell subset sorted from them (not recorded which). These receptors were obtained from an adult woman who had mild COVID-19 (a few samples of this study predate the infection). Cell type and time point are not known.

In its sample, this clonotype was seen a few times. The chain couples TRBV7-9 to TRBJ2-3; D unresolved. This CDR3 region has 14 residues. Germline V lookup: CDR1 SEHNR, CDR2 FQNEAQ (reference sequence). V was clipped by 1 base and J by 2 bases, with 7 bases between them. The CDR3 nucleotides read TGTGCCAGCAGCTTAGTGAAGACCACAGATACGCAGTATTTT. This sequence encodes CASSLVKTTDTQYF.

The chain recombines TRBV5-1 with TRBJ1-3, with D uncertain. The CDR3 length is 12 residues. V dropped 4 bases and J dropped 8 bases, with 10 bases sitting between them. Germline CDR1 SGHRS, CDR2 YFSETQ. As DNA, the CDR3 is TGCGCCAGCAGCCCGGAGGGTTACACCATATATTTT. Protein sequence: CASSPEGYTIYF.

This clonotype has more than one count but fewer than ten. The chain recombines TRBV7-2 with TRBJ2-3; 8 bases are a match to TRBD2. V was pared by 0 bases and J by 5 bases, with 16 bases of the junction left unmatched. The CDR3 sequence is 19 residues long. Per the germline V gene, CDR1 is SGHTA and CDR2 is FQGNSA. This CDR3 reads CASSLASIMTGGPGDTQYF. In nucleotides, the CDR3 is TGTGCCAGCAGCTTAGCGTCTATAATGACGGGAGGGCCGGGAGATACGCAGTATTTT.

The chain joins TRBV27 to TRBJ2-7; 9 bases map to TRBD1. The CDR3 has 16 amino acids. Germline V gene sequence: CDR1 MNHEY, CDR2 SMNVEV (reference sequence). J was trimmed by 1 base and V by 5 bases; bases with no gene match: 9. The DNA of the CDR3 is TGTGCCAGCAGTGAATCACCGGGACAGGGATCCTACGAGCAGTACTTC. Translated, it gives CASSESPGQGSYEQYF.

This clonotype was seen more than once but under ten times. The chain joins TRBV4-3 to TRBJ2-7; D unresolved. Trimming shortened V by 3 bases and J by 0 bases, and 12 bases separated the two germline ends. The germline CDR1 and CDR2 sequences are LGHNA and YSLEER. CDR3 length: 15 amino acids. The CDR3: CASSQGISSSYEQYF. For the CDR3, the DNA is TGCGCCAGCAGCCAGGGAATTTCTAGCTCCTACGAGCAGTACTTC.

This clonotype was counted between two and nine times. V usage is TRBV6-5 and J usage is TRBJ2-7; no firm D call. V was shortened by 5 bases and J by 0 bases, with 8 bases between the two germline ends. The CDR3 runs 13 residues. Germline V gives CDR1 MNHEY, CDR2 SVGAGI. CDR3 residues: CASSRYSSYEQYF. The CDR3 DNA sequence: TGTGCCAGCAGTAGGTATAGCTCCTACGAGCAGTACTTC.

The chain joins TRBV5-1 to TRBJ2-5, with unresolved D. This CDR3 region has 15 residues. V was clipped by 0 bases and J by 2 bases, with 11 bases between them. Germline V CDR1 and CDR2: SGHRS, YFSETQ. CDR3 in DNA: TGCGCCAGCAGCTTGGGAGACTTCGCTCAAGAGACCCAGTACTTC. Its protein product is CASSLGDFAQETQYF.

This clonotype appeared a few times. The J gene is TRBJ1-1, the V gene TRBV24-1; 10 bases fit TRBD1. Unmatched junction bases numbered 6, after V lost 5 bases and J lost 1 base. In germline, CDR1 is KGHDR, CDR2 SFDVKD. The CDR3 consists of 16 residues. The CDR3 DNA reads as TGTGCCACCAGTGGTGACAGGGGGCGTGGGAACACTGAAGCTTTCTTT. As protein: CATSGDRGRGNTEAFF.

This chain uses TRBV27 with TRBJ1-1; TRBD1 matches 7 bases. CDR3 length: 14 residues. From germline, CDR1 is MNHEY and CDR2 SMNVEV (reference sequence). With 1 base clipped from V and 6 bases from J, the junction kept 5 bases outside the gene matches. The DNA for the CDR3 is TGTGCCAGCAGTTTATGGGAGGGGGCGGCTGAAGCTTTCTTT. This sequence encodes CASSLWEGAAEAFF.

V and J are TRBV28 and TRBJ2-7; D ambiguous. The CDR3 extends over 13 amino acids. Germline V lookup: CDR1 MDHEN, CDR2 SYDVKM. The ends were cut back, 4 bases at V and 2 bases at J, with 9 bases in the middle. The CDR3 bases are TGTGCCAGCAGTTGGGTATGGACCTACGAGCAGTACTTC. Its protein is CASSWVWTYEQYF.

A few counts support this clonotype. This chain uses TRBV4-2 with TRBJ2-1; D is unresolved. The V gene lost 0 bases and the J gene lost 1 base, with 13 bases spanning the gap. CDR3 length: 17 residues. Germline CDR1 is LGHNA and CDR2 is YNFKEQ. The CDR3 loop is CASSQDKGTGSYNEQFF. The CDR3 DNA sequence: TGTGCCAGCAGCCAAGATAAAGGCACCGGGTCCTACAATGAGCAGTTCTTC.

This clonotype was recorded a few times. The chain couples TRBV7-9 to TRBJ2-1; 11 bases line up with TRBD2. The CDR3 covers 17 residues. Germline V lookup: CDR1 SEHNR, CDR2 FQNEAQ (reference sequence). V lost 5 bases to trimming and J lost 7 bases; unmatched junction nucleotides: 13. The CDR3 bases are TGTGCCAGCAGCCCGACCGTAGCGGGAGGGCCGGGGAATGAGCAGTTCTTC. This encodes CASSPTVAGGPGNEQFF.

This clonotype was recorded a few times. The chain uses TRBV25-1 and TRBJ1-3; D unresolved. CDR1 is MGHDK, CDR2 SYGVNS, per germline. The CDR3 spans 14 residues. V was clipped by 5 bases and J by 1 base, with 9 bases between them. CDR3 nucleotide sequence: TGTGCCAGCAGTCTAACAAGTTCTGGAAACACCATATATTTT. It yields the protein CASSLTSSGNTIYF.

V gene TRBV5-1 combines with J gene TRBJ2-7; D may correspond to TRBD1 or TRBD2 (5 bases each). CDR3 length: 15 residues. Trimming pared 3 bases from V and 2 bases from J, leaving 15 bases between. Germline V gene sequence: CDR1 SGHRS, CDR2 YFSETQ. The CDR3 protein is CASSWGPTLTYEQYF. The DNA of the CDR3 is TGCGCCAGCAGCTGGGGACCCACCCTTACCTACGAGCAGTACTTC.

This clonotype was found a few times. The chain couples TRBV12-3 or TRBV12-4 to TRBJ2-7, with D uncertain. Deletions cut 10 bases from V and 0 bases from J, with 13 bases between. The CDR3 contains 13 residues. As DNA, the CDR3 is TGTGCCACCCGACCCGCGAGCTCCTACGAGCAGTACTTC. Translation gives CATRPASSYEQYF.

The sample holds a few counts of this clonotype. The CDR3 sequence is CASSRVLRQPQHF. The CDR3 DNA is TGTGCCAGCAGCCGGGTGCTACGTCAGCCCCAGCATTTT. This chain joins TRBV16 and TRBJ1-5; no firm D call. Trimming removed 4 bases at V and 6 bases at J, with 10 bases between. The germline V gene encodes CDR1 KGHSY and CDR2 FQNENV. This CDR3 contains 13 residues.

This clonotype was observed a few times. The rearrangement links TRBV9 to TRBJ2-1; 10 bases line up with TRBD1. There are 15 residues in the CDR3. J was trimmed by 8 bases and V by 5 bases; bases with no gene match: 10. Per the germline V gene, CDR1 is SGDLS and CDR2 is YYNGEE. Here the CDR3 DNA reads TGTGCCAGCAGGACTGGACAGGGGGGGGTCGATGAGCAGTTCTTC. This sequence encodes CASRTGQGGVDEQFF.

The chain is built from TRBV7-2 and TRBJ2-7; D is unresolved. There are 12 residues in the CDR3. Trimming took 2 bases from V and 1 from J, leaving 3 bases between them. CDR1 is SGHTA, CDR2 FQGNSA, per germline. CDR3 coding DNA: TGTGCCAGCAGCTTAATGTCCTACGAGCAGTACTTC. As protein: CASSLMSYEQYF.

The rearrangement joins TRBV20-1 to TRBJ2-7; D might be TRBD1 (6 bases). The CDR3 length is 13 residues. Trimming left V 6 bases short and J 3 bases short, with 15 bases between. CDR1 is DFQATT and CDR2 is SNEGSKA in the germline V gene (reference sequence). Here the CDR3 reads CSASDRINYEQYF. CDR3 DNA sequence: TGCAGTGCCTCTGACAGGATCAACTACGAGCAGTACTTC.

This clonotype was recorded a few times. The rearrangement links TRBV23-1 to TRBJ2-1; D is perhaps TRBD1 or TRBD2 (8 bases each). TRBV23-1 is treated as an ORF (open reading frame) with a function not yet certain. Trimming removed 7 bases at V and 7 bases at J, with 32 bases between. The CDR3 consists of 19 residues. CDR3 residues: CASTQGAPLSGARGNEQFF. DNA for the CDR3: TGCGCCAGCACCCAGGGGGCCCCGCTTAGCGGGGCAAGGGGAAATGAGCAGTTCTTC.

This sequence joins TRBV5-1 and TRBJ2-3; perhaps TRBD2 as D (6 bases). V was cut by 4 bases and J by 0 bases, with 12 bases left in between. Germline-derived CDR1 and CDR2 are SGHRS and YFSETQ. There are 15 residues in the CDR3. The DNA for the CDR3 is TGCGCCAGCAGCAACCGGGACTGGAGCACAGATACGCAGTATTTT. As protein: CASSNRDWSTDTQYF.

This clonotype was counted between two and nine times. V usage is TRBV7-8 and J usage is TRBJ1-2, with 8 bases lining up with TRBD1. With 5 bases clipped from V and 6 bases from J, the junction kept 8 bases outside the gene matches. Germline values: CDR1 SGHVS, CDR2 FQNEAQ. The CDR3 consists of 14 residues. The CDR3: CASSPPRTGHGYTF. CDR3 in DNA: TGTGCCAGCAGCCCCCCAAGGACAGGGCATGGCTACACCTTC.

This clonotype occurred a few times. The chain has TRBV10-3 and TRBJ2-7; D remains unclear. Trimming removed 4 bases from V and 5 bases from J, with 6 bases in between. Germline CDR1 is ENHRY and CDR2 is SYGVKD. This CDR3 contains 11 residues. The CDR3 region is CAISVNNEQYF. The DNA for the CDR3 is TGTGCCATCAGTGTCAATAACGAGCAGTACTTC.

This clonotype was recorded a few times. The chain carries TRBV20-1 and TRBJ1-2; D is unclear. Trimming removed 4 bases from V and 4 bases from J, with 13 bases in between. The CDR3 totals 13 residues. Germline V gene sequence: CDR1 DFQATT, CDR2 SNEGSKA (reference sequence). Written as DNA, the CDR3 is TGCAGTGCTACATTACCCTGGGGCTATGGCTACACCTTC. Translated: CSATLPWGYGYTF.

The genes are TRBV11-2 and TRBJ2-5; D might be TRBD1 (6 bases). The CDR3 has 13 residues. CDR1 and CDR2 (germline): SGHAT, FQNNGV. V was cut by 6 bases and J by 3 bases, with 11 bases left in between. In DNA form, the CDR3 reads TGTGCCAGCAGACGGACAGCAGAAGAGACCCAGTACTTC. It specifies CASRRTAEETQYF.